The 5 T cell receptor beta chains in this list originate from one sample, sequenced in a study of T cell responses to AZD1222 COVID-19 vaccine. The repertoire was sequenced with immunoSEQ multiplex PCR; TCRdb's copy has only in-frame clones and lacks some. The repertoire holds about 150,000 clones, with more than 85% as singletons. This material consisted of peripheral blood, taken on day 0 of AZD1222 vaccination. Source of these receptors: an adult in good health.

The chain couples TRBV12-5 to TRBJ2-2; D possibly uses TRBD1 or TRBD2 (6 bases each). Germline values: CDR1 LGHNT, CDR2 FRNRAP. This CDR3 region has 17 residues. V shed 6 bases and J shed 0 bases, with 17 bases lying between them. In DNA form, the CDR3 reads TGTGCTAGTGGCCTAGGGGGATTAGCGGCGAACACCGGGGAGCTGTTTTTT. This sequence encodes CASGLGGLAANTGELFF.

The chain employs TRBV6-2 or TRBV6-3 and TRBJ2-7; 8 positions match TRBD1. This CDR3 has 17 amino acids. The V gene's germline CDR1 is MNHEY and CDR2 SVGEGT. The V segment lost 2 bases and the J segment 4 bases; nucleotides outside the gene matches: 13. This chain's CDR3 is CASSYPTQGESRYEQYF. The DNA of the CDR3 is TGTGCCAGCAGTTACCCCACACAGGGGGAATCGCGATACGAGCAGTACTTC.

This sequence joins TRBV23-1 and TRBJ2-7, with 11 bases aligning to TRBD1. TRBV23-1 is marked as an open reading frame, function uncertain. The V and J ends lost 3 bases and 2 bases, in that order; junction bases with no gene match: 9. CDR3 length: 17 amino acids. The CDR3, as DNA: TGCGCCAGCAGTCAGCGCGGACAGGGGGCGAACCCCTACGAGCAGTACTTC. This translates into CASSQRGQGANPYEQYF.

This chain uses TRBV6-5 with TRBJ1-2; maybe TRBD1 (5 bases). The CDR3 runs to 16 residues. Per germline, CDR1 MNHEY and CDR2 SVGAGI. Trimming removed 1 base from V and 2 bases from J, with 14 bases in between. CDR3 nucleotide sequence: TGTGCCAGCAGTTACTGGGTCGACAGTTCCAACTATGGCTACACCTTC. Protein sequence: CASSYWVDSSNYGYTF.

The chain has TRBV18 and TRBJ1-1, with TRBD1 as a possible D gene (6 bases). V was trimmed by 6 bases and J by 8 bases, leaving 10 bases between them. The length of the CDR3 is 11 residues. Germline-derived CDR1 and CDR2 are KGHSH and LQKENI. CDR3 protein: CASSSGTEAFF. The CDR3 DNA reads TGTGCCAGCTCGTCAGGGACAGAAGCTTTCTTT.